Given below is one TCR beta chain in context. The method was immunoSEQ multiplex PCR; TCRdb's version includes in-frame clones alone and lacks a portion of them. Among some 64,000 clones listed, about 95% were seen once. This sample was included in a study of CD4 T cells in relation to SARS-CoV-2 and coronaviruses. In germline, CDR1 is SGHTA, CDR2 FQGTGA. The CDR3 loop spans 15 amino acids. V gave up 2 bases and J gave up 5 bases, with 13 bases separating them. CD4+ T cells from unexposed donors were obtained before the COVID-19 pandemic (2011-2018). This clonotype originated in a human donor in good health. Sequenced input: naive CD4+ T cells from PBMCs. Documented subset: naive CD4+ T cells isolated by negative enrichment. V gene TRBV7-3 combines with J gene TRBJ2-1, with D perhaps matching TRBD1 (6 bases). CDR3 sequence (DNA): TGTGCCAGCAGCTTAGTAGGGGGTGTTAACAATGAGCAGTTCTTC. Its protein product is CASSLVGGVNNEQFF.